This TCR beta chain appears in the sequencing data of a study of blood T cell repertoires in COVID-19 (dated by TCRdb to 2020 to 2021). As for the study more broadly: The collaborator samples originated in the United States, Italy and Spain and spanned the acute and convalescent phases of COVID-19. The prospective study material was composed of cDNA or gDNA derived from T cells, B-cell-depleted T cells, or PBMCs. The dataset comprised deeply sampled blood TCRbeta repertoires from subjects exposed to, actively infected with, or recovered from COVID-19. The repertoires were made available in a free public database intended to serve as a resource for research on the immune response to SARS-CoV-2. The samples were drawn from two sources: the first 160 participants of the ongoing ImmuneRACE study, and 1,000 to 1,500 subjects contributed by 6 global collaborators. Sample metadata almost always included a de-identified subject ID, COVID-19 status, age in years and sex. Where available, HLA class I and class II types were obtained from metadata supplied by the sample provider rather than from assay-based typing. Overall study results and their limits: The amount of clinical and demographic metadata varied by source and participant and was provided uncurated.

Turning to this clone: Its antigen is still unknown. Base-call qualities are not available, and no considerably larger clone is one nucleotide away.

Whole blood was collected in K2EDTA tubes by collaborating institutions according to the institutions' own protocols. Collaborator samples were shipped for TCRbeta analysis as frozen whole blood, isolated PBMCs, or DNA extracted from either sample type. The cysteine opens and the phenylalanine closes a CDR3 of 14 amino acids. Only the CDR3 part of the read is kept: 42 bases, read in frame from the first base. For this chain, trimming is 4 bases at the V end and 0 bases at the J end, and the number of junction bases without a gene match is 2. CDR1 is given as SGDLS and CDR2 as YYNGEE, both from the germline V gene. TCRbeta CDR3 regions were amplified from genomic DNA using the immunoSEQ Assay, a bias-controlled multiplex PCR. From the authors' description of their analysis: The number of nucleated cells in each sample was estimated by amplification of reference gene primers within the assay. To quantify the absolute abundance of each unique TCRbeta CDR3 rearrangement, sequence reads were collapsed and filtered. Productive Simpson clonality was computed per sample as the square root of Simpson's diversity index over productive rearrangements. As stored in TCRdb, this immuneACCESS dataset retains in-frame rearrangements with V and J assigned. A fraction of the clones does not appear; measured against another copy, unresolved V genes explain less than half of the discrepancy, and the remainder lacks a known reason. V and J calls and clone size are copied from that table; D and trimming were computed from the DNA. Here the sample has fewer than 350,000 clones; around 81% occur a single time. The biggest ten clones account for over 2.5% of the sample.

The chain was built from TRBV9 and TRBJ2-3; 7 bases in the middle match TRBD1. The origin of this receptor is a woman aged 55-69 years with active or convalescent COVID-19. The specimen was peripheral blood. The CDR3 here reads CASSSGQSTDTQYF. The nucleotides are TGTGCCAGCAGCTCGGGACAGAGCACAGATACGCAGTATTTT. The CDR3 plus the reference TRBV9 and TRBJ2-3 genes for the other parts give the full variable domain: DSGVTQTPKHLITATGQRVTLRCSPRSGDLSVYWYQQSLDQGLQFLIQYYNGEERAKGNILERFSAQQFPDLHSELNLSSLELGDSALYFCASSSGQSTDTQYFGPGTRLTVL.